The rows below give T cell receptor beta chains drawn from one sample of a study of regulatory T cells in long-lasting Graves disease. MiXCR was run by TCRdb on the multiplex PCR reads, yielding one entry per CDR3 protein. The table has about 240,000 distinct CDR3 sequences, around 20% seen once. The specimen comprised peripheral blood mononuclear cells (PBMCs), sampled at new diagnosis, from a patient treated with antithyroid drugs. The receptor set was obtained from a female donor with Graves disease. CDR3s include the opening cysteine and the closing phenylalanine or tryptophan. Fields, in order: V gene, D gene, CDR3 length, clone size, J gene, CDR3 protein, CDR3 DNA. D genes are given only for firm matches. Part of the rows lack a size; the others show once, few, many or a class for expanded clones.

V gene: TRBV28; D gene: .; CDR3 length: 13; clone size: few; J gene: TRBJ1-4; CDR3 protein: CASRPGPNEKLFF; CDR3 DNA: TGTGCCAGCAGACCCGGGCCAAATGAAAAACTGTTTTTT
V gene: TRBV19; D gene: TRBD1; CDR3 length: 14; clone size: .; J gene: TRBJ2-2; CDR3 protein: CASKGQPETGELFF; CDR3 DNA: TGTGCCAGTAAGGGACAGCCGGAAACCGGGGAGCTGTTTTTT
V gene: TRBV2; D gene: .; CDR3 length: 12; clone size: many; J gene: TRBJ1-2; CDR3 protein: CAKKTEFYGYTF; CDR3 DNA: TGTGCCAAAAAGACGGAATTCTATGGCTACACCTTC
V gene: TRBV3-1; D gene: .; CDR3 length: 16; clone size: many; J gene: TRBJ2-1; CDR3 protein: CASSPFGASPYNEQFF; CDR3 DNA: TGTGCCAGCAGCCCCTTCGGGGCCAGCCCCTACAATGAGCAGTTCTTC
V gene: TRBV20-1; D gene: .; CDR3 length: 15; clone size: many; J gene: TRBJ1-1; CDR3 protein: CSARDPGVRNTEAFF; CDR3 DNA: TGCAGTGCTAGAGATCCGGGGGTGAGGAACACTGAAGCTTTCTTT
V gene: TRBV16; D gene: .; CDR3 length: 14; clone size: .; J gene: TRBJ2-1; CDR3 protein: CASSLSGQYNEQFF; CDR3 DNA: TGTGCCAGCAGCCTCAGCGGTCAATACAATGAGCAGTTCTTC
V gene: TRBV7-2; D gene: .; CDR3 length: 12; clone size: many; J gene: TRBJ2-5; CDR3 protein: CASTPSGETQYF; CDR3 DNA: TGTGCCAGCACCCCGTCGGGGGAGACCCAGTACTTC
V gene: TRBV11-1; D gene: .; CDR3 length: 14; clone size: many; J gene: TRBJ1-2; CDR3 protein: CASSLEQGLDGYTF; CDR3 DNA: TGTGCCAGCAGCTTAGAGCAGGGGCTCGATGGCTACACCTTC
V gene: TRBV4-1; D gene: TRBD1; CDR3 length: 18; clone size: many; J gene: TRBJ1-4; CDR3 protein: CASSQDWTGGASNEKLFF; CDR3 DNA: TGCGCCAGCAGCCAAGATTGGACAGGGGGCGCGTCTAATGAAAAACTGTTTTTT
V gene: TRBV19; D gene: .; CDR3 length: 14; clone size: few; J gene: TRBJ1-5; CDR3 protein: CASSIGGSNQPQHF; CDR3 DNA: TGTGCCAGTAGTATAGGGGGTAGCAATCAGCCCCAGCATTTT
V gene: TRBV27; D gene: .; CDR3 length: 14; clone size: once; J gene: TRBJ1-1; CDR3 protein: CASNRDKENTEAFF; CDR3 DNA: TGTGCCAGCAACCGGGACAAAGAGAACACTGAAGCTTTCTTT
V gene: TRBV14; D gene: .; CDR3 length: 15; clone size: many; J gene: TRBJ2-5; CDR3 protein: CASSQARGLRETQYF; CDR3 DNA: TGTGCCAGCAGCCAAGCCAGGGGACTGCGAGAGACCCAGTACTTC
V gene: TRBV27; D gene: .; CDR3 length: 16; clone size: many; J gene: TRBJ2-7; CDR3 protein: CASGNKRVAASYEQYF; CDR3 DNA: TGTGCCAGCGGTAACAAGAGGGTAGCGGCCTCCTACGAGCAGTACTTC
V gene: TRBV7-9; D gene: .; CDR3 length: 15; clone size: many; J gene: TRBJ2-1; CDR3 protein: CASSLAMSSYNEQFF; CDR3 DNA: TGTGCCAGCAGCTTAGCTATGTCTTCCTACAATGAGCAGTTCTTC
V gene: TRBV6-2/TRBV6-3; D gene: .; CDR3 length: 14; clone size: once; J gene: TRBJ2-3; CDR3 protein: CASSEIQNTDTQYF; CDR3 DNA: TGTGCCAGCAGTGAAATACAGAACACAGATACGCAGTATTTT
V gene: TRBV12-3/TRBV12-4; D gene: TRBD1; CDR3 length: 15; clone size: many; J gene: TRBJ1-3; CDR3 protein: CASSSGQGDGNTIYF; CDR3 DNA: TGTGCCAGCAGTTCGGGACAGGGAGATGGAAACACCATATATTTT
V gene: TRBV27; D gene: TRBD2; CDR3 length: 16; clone size: many; J gene: TRBJ2-5; CDR3 protein: CASSPVERGGLETQYF; CDR3 DNA: TGTGCCAGCAGTCCTGTGGAGCGGGGGGGTTTGGAGACCCAGTACTTC
V gene: TRBV20-1; D gene: .; CDR3 length: 16; clone size: many; J gene: TRBJ1-5; CDR3 protein: CSARDPGKGARLPQHF; CDR3 DNA: TGCAGTGCTAGAGATCCGGGGAAAGGGGCGCGGCTACCCCAGCATTTT
V gene: TRBV2; D gene: TRBD1; CDR3 length: 14; clone size: many; J gene: TRBJ2-1; CDR3 protein: CASLTGALIGEQFF; CDR3 DNA: TGTGCCAGCTTGACAGGGGCTTTAATTGGTGAGCAGTTCTTC
V gene: TRBV11-2; D gene: .; CDR3 length: 14; clone size: .; J gene: TRBJ2-5; CDR3 protein: CASSHRPLGETQYF; CDR3 DNA: TGTGCCAGCAGCCATAGACCGCTAGGGGAGACCCAGTACTTC
V gene: TRBV6-2/TRBV6-3; D gene: TRBD2; CDR3 length: 14; clone size: .; J gene: TRBJ2-1; CDR3 protein: CASSLSGRPNEQFF; CDR3 DNA: TGTGCCAGCAGTCTTAGCGGGAGACCCAATGAGCAGTTCTTC
V gene: TRBV19; D gene: TRBD2; CDR3 length: 14; clone size: few; J gene: TRBJ2-1; CDR3 protein: CASINPAGAGEQFF; CDR3 DNA: TGTGCCAGTATAAACCCGGCGGGAGCGGGTGAGCAGTTCTTC
V gene: TRBV7-9; D gene: .; CDR3 length: 11; clone size: many; J gene: TRBJ2-5; CDR3 protein: CASSLKETQYF; CDR3 DNA: TGTGCCAGCAGCCTAAAAGAGACCCAGTACTTC
V gene: TRBV6-5; D gene: .; CDR3 length: 13; clone size: many; J gene: TRBJ2-7; CDR3 protein: CASSYGARYQQYF; CDR3 DNA: TGTGCCAGCAGTTACGGGGCCCGCTACCAGCAGTACTTC
V gene: TRBV4-1; D gene: .; CDR3 length: 15; clone size: many; J gene: TRBJ1-3; CDR3 protein: CASSQGASAGNTIYF; CDR3 DNA: TGCGCCAGCAGCCAAGGGGCGTCAGCTGGAAACACCATATATTTT
V gene: TRBV29-1; D gene: .; CDR3 length: 13; clone size: many; J gene: TRBJ2-2; CDR3 protein: CSLRDTHTGELFF; CDR3 DNA: TGCAGCCTCCGGGACACCCACACCGGGGAGCTGTTTTTT
V gene: TRBV3-1; D gene: .; CDR3 length: 12; clone size: many; J gene: TRBJ1-2; CDR3 protein: CASSPGGYGYTF; CDR3 DNA: TGTGCCAGCAGCCCAGGTGGCTATGGCTACACCTTC
V gene: TRBV20-1; D gene: TRBD2; CDR3 length: 16; clone size: few; J gene: TRBJ2-1; CDR3 protein: CSARDVSGRLNNEQFF; CDR3 DNA: TGCAGTGCTAGAGATGTTAGCGGGAGGCTTAACAATGAGCAGTTCTTC
V gene: TRBV2; D gene: .; CDR3 length: 13; clone size: many; J gene: TRBJ1-1; CDR3 protein: CASRWDGPIEAFF; CDR3 DNA: TGTGCCAGCCGGTGGGACGGTCCTATTGAAGCTTTCTTT
V gene: TRBV20-1; D gene: .; CDR3 length: 13; clone size: few; J gene: TRBJ1-2; CDR3 protein: CSAKRGGLYGYTF; CDR3 DNA: TGCAGCGCAAAACGGGGGGGCCTCTATGGCTACACCTTC
V gene: TRBV7-3; D gene: TRBD2; CDR3 length: 14; clone size: few; J gene: TRBJ2-3; CDR3 protein: CASSSRGGGDTQYF; CDR3 DNA: TGTGCCAGCAGCTCACGGGGGGGTGGGGATACGCAGTATTTT
V gene: TRBV11-2; D gene: .; CDR3 length: 14; clone size: many; J gene: TRBJ1-2; CDR3 protein: CASSLVGANYGYTF; CDR3 DNA: TGTGCCAGCAGCTTAGTCGGGGCTAACTATGGCTACACCTTC
V gene: TRBV7-2; D gene: TRBD1; CDR3 length: 17; clone size: .; J gene: TRBJ2-3; CDR3 protein: CASSLAGTGGFRDTQYF; CDR3 DNA: TGTGCCAGCAGCTTAGCGGGGACAGGGGGCTTTAGGGATACGCAGTATTTT
V gene: TRBV28; D gene: .; CDR3 length: 12; clone size: .; J gene: TRBJ1-2; CDR3 protein: CASTPPRGIYTF; CDR3 DNA: TGTGCCAGCACTCCACCCAGGGGAATCTACACCTTC
V gene: TRBV7-2; D gene: .; CDR3 length: 14; clone size: many; J gene: TRBJ1-1; CDR3 protein: CASSQDSAVAEAFF; CDR3 DNA: TGTGCCAGCAGCCAGGACTCTGCGGTGGCTGAAGCTTTCTTT
V gene: TRBV12-5; D gene: .; CDR3 length: 14; clone size: many; J gene: TRBJ2-1; CDR3 protein: CASGFLISPNEQFF; CDR3 DNA: TGTGCTAGTGGTTTCCTCATTAGCCCCAATGAGCAGTTCTTC
V gene: TRBV5-1; D gene: TRBD2; CDR3 length: 15; clone size: many; J gene: TRBJ2-7; CDR3 protein: CASSPGLASSYEQYF; CDR3 DNA: TGCGCCAGCAGCCCGGGACTAGCGTCTTCCTACGAGCAGTACTTC
V gene: TRBV7-2; D gene: TRBD2; CDR3 length: 17; clone size: many; J gene: TRBJ2-1; CDR3 protein: CASSLKGLAGDIYEQFF; CDR3 DNA: TGTGCCAGCAGCTTAAAAGGCCTAGCGGGAGACATATATGAGCAGTTCTTC
V gene: TRBV12-3/TRBV12-4; D gene: .; CDR3 length: 17; clone size: many; J gene: TRBJ2-7; CDR3 protein: CASSETSDSPSPYEQYF; CDR3 DNA: TGTGCCAGCAGTGAGACTTCGGACAGCCCTAGCCCCTACGAGCAGTACTTC
V gene: TRBV7-3; D gene: TRBD2; CDR3 length: 14; clone size: many; J gene: TRBJ2-1; CDR3 protein: CASSLQLAANEQFF; CDR3 DNA: TGTGCCAGCAGCTTACAACTAGCGGCCAATGAGCAGTTCTTC
V gene: TRBV2; D gene: TRBD2; CDR3 length: 16; clone size: many; J gene: TRBJ2-1; CDR3 protein: CASIPPLTSGYNEQFF; CDR3 DNA: TGTGCCAGCATCCCCCCCCTGACTAGCGGCTACAATGAGCAGTTCTTC
V gene: TRBV11-3; D gene: .; CDR3 length: 14; clone size: many; J gene: TRBJ2-5; CDR3 protein: CASSLGATQETQYF; CDR3 DNA: TGTGCCAGCAGCTTAGGGGCCACCCAAGAGACCCAGTACTTC
V gene: TRBV18; D gene: .; CDR3 length: 15; clone size: many; J gene: TRBJ1-1; CDR3 protein: CASSPILAGDTEAFF; CDR3 DNA: TGTGCCAGCTCACCTATTTTGGCGGGGGACACTGAAGCTTTCTTT
V gene: TRBV4-3; D gene: TRBD2; CDR3 length: 17; clone size: many; J gene: TRBJ2-4; CDR3 protein: CASSQRLAGSDKNIQYF; CDR3 DNA: TGCGCCAGCAGCCAAAGACTAGCGGGCTCTGACAAAAACATTCAGTACTTC
V gene: TRBV3-1; D gene: TRBD2; CDR3 length: 15; clone size: many; J gene: TRBJ2-3; CDR3 protein: CASSQEALAADTQYF; CDR3 DNA: TGTGCCAGCAGCCAAGAAGCGCTAGCGGCAGATACGCAGTATTTT
V gene: TRBV3-1; D gene: .; CDR3 length: 12; clone size: many; J gene: TRBJ2-3; CDR3 protein: CASSYGTDTQYF; CDR3 DNA: TGTGCCAGCAGCTATGGGACAGATACGCAGTATTTT
V gene: TRBV7-9; D gene: .; CDR3 length: 15; clone size: many; J gene: TRBJ1-2; CDR3 protein: CASSSAGRAHYGYTF; CDR3 DNA: TGTGCCAGCAGCTCCGCCGGCAGGGCGCACTATGGCTACACCTTC
V gene: TRBV2; D gene: TRBD2; CDR3 length: 15; clone size: many; J gene: TRBJ2-5; CDR3 protein: CASRRLAGVVETQYF; CDR3 DNA: TGTGCCAGCAGAAGACTAGCGGGAGTTGTGGAGACCCAGTACTTC
V gene: TRBV18; D gene: .; CDR3 length: 14; clone size: many; J gene: TRBJ2-7; CDR3 protein: CASSPFGREYEQYF; CDR3 DNA: TGTGCCAGCTCACCTTTTGGCAGGGAGTACGAGCAGTACTTC
V gene: TRBV6-1; D gene: .; CDR3 length: 17; clone size: many; J gene: TRBJ2-1; CDR3 protein: CASSPSGGQSSYNEQFF; CDR3 DNA: TGTGCCAGCAGTCCTTCGGGGGGACAGAGCTCCTACAATGAGCAGTTCTTC
V gene: TRBV6-9; D gene: .; CDR3 length: 15; clone size: many; J gene: TRBJ2-7; CDR3 protein: CASSYGGVRSYEQYF; CDR3 DNA: TGTGCCAGCAGTTACGGTGGGGTACGGTCCTACGAGCAGTACTTC
V gene: TRBV11-2; D gene: TRBD1; CDR3 length: 14; clone size: many; J gene: TRBJ1-1; CDR3 protein: CASSLSRDSPEAFF; CDR3 DNA: TGTGCCAGCAGCTTATCCCGGGACAGTCCCGAAGCTTTCTTT
V gene: TRBV7-6; D gene: .; CDR3 length: 13; clone size: many; J gene: TRBJ2-3; CDR3 protein: CASSRRGTDTQYF; CDR3 DNA: TGCGCCAGCAGCAGGCGGGGCACAGATACGCAGTATTTT
V gene: TRBV4-1; D gene: TRBD2; CDR3 length: 15; clone size: few; J gene: TRBJ2-7; CDR3 protein: CASSDGTSGYYEQYF; CDR3 DNA: TGCGCCAGCAGCGACGGGACTAGCGGATACTACGAGCAGTACTTC